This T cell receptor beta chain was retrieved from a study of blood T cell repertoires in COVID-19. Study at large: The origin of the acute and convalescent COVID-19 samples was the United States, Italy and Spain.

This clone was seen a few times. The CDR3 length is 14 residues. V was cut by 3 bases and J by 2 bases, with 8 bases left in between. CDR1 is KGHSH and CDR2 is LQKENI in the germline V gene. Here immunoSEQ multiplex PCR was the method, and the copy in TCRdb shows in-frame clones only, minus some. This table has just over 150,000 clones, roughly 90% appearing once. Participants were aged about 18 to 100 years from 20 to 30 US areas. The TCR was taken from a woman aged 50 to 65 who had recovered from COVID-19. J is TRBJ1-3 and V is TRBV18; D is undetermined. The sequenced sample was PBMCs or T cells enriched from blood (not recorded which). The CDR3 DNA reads TGTGCCAGCTCACCTAGCAGTCCTGGAAACACCATATATTTT. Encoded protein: CASSPSSPGNTIYF. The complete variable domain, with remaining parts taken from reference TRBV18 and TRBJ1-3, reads NAGVMQNPRHLVRRRGQEARLRCSPMKGHSHVYWYRQLPEEGLKFMVYLQKENIIDESGMPKERFSAEFPKEGPSILRIQQVVRGDSAAYFCASSPSSPGNTIYFGEGSWLTVV.